This passage covers 19 T cell receptor beta chains from one sample sequenced in a study of blood T cell repertoires in COVID-19 (dated by TCRdb to the early 2020s). Library preparation was by the immunoSEQ multiplex PCR assay. The table was pulled from immuneACCESS by TCRdb, which kept in-frame rearrangements only. Such tables lose some clones; where checked, under half of the loss comes from unresolved V genes, and the rest has no known cause. The sample data list 80,000 to 100,000 clones, and over 80% of these were observed just once. Of the sample, approximately 15% is held by the ten largest clones. Sequenced material: peripheral blood. The receptors were sampled from a woman over 75 with active or convalescent COVID-19.

This chain connects TRBV24-1 to TRBJ2-1, with 11 bases that match TRBD2. The CDR3 spans 16 residues. In germline, CDR1 is KGHDR, CDR2 SFDVKD. V lost 4 bases to trimming and J lost 7 bases; unmatched junction nucleotides: 8. The CDR3 DNA reads as TGTGCCACCAGTGACCACGGACTAGCGGGTCGGAATGAGCAGTTCTTC. It is translated as CATSDHGLAGRNEQFF.

The chain has TRBV28 and TRBJ1-6, with TRBD1 matching 10 bases. V gave up 6 bases and J gave up 6 bases; unmatched junction bases: 11. CDR1 and CDR2 from the germline V gene are MDHEN and SYDVKM. CDR3 length: 17 residues. The CDR3 loop reads CASSEASWTGGNSPLHF. As DNA, the CDR3 is TGTGCCAGCAGCGAGGCTAGCTGGACAGGGGGTAATTCACCCCTCCACTTT.

The chain uses TRBV6-5 and TRBJ1-3; D may be TRBD1 (6 bases). Germline lookup yields CDR1 MNHEY and CDR2 SVGAGI. V lost 2 bases and J 2 bases, leaving 13 bases between the germline ends. CDR3 size: 16 residues. As DNA, the CDR3 is TGTGCCAGCAGTTACACCACAGGGACGGCTGGAAACACCATATATTTT. It specifies CASSYTTGTAGNTIYF.

In this sample, this clone turned up a few times. The rearrangement uses TRBV30 and TRBJ1-5; 7 bases map to TRBD1. Trimming took 6 bases from V and 4 from J; bases not matched to a gene: 9. Germline V lookup: CDR1 GTSNPN, CDR2 SVGIG (reference sequence). The CDR3 totals 14 residues. The CDR3 sequence is CACQGGQGNQPQHF. The CDR3 nucleotides are TGTGCCTGCCAGGGGGGCCAGGGTAATCAGCCCCAGCATTTT.

The rearrangement joins TRBV3-1 (or the pseudogene TRBV3-2) to TRBJ1-2, with D possibly matching TRBD1 (5 bases). Between the trimmed V and J ends, which lost 7 bases and 4 bases, there was a span of 19 bases. Germline V gene data show CDR1 as LGHDT and CDR2 as YNNKEL (reference sequence). The CDR3 consists of 15 residues. DNA of the CDR3: TGTGCCAGCAAAGGAGGGCAGGGCCTGCTCTATGGCTACACCTTC. This translates into CASKGGQGLLYGYTF.

The chain is built from TRBV3-1 (or the pseudogene TRBV3-2) and TRBJ2-1; D might be TRBD2 (6 bases). The CDR3 runs 16 residues. Germline lookup yields CDR1 LGHDT and CDR2 YNNKEL (reference sequence). The V end was cut by 3 bases, the J end by 8 bases, with 20 bases between. Here the CDR3 DNA reads TGTGCCAGCAGCCATGGATTGGGACTTTCTGGCGATGAGCAGTTCTTC. This gives the protein CASSHGLGLSGDEQFF.

The chain carries TRBV7-9 and TRBJ2-1; a possible D gene is TRBD1 (6 bases). The ends were cut back, 0 bases at V and 6 bases at J, with 9 bases in the middle. The CDR3 length is 14 residues. Germline V lookup: CDR1 SEHNR, CDR2 FQNEAQ (reference sequence). CDR3 in amino acids: CASSLAAGVNEQFF. The DNA of the CDR3 is TGTGCCAGCAGCTTAGCGGCAGGGGTCAATGAGCAGTTCTTC.

In DNA, the CDR3 is TGCAGTAAAAGTAGTCTTGAGACCCAGTACTTC. This codes for CSKSSLETQYF. The rearrangement uses TRBV20-1 and TRBJ2-5; no clear D. The germline CDR1 and CDR2 sequences are DFQATT and SNEGSKA (reference sequence). The CDR3 consists of 11 residues. V lost 8 bases, J lost 5 bases, and 12 bases lay in between.

This clone showed up just a few times. The genes are TRBV5-4 and TRBJ2-1, with 10 bases lining up with TRBD2. CDR1 and CDR2 (germline): SGHNT, YYREEE (reference sequence). V shed 5 bases and J 9 bases; nucleotides not matched to a gene: 14. The CDR3 is made up of 16 amino acids. This chain's CDR3 is CASRSAGTSAFFEQFF. The CDR3 DNA is TGTGCCAGCAGAAGTGCCGGGACTAGCGCGTTTTTTGAGCAGTTCTTC. Complete variable domain (other parts from reference TRBV5-4 and TRBJ2-1): ETGVTQSPTHLIKTRGQQVTLRCSSQSGHNTVSWYQQALGQGPQFIFQYYREEENGRGNFPPRFSGLQFPNYSSELNVNALELDDSALYLCASRSAGTSAFFEQFFGPGTRLTVL.

The chain links TRBV10-3 to TRBJ2-3; a possible D gene is TRBD1 (6 bases). The germline CDR1 and CDR2 sequences are ENHRY and SYGVKD. The ends were cut back, 2 bases at V and 6 bases at J, with 15 bases in the middle. The CDR3 extends over 15 amino acids. The CDR3 spells CAISEGGSVTDTQYF. DNA of the CDR3: TGTGCCATCAGTGAGGGGGGCTCAGTGACGGATACGCAGTATTTT.

This rearrangement joins TRBV19 to TRBJ1-5; perhaps TRBD1 as D (5 bases). The CDR3 is 16 amino acids. The germline V and J ends were trimmed by 3 bases and 0 bases, with 12 bases remaining between them. Per germline, CDR1 LNHDA and CDR2 SQIVND (reference sequence). The CDR3, as DNA: TGTGCCAGTAGTATCGAGGGGAGGGGTAGCAATCAGCCCCAGCATTTT. This translates into CASSIEGRGSNQPQHF. The full variable domain, completed using reference TRBV19 and TRBJ1-5, is DGGITQSPKYLFRKEGQNVTLSCEQNLNHDAMYWYRQDPGQGLRLIYYSQIVNDFQKGDIAEGYSVSREKKESFPLTVTSAQKNPTAFYLCASSIEGRGSNQPQHFGDGTRLSIL.

The chain joins TRBV29-1 to TRBJ2-1; no firm D call. V was pared by 3 bases and J by 8 bases, with 17 bases between. CDR3 length equals 14 residues. The germline CDR1 and CDR2 sequences are SQVTM and ANQGSEA. CDR3: CSVERVNGLDEQFF. The DNA for the CDR3 is TGCAGCGTTGAGAGAGTGAACGGGTTGGATGAGCAGTTCTTC.

This clone was seen a few times. The V call is TRBV19, the J call TRBJ1-5, with unresolved D. Deletions cut 1 base from V and 4 bases from J, with 8 bases between. The germline V gene has CDR1 LNHDA and CDR2 SQIVND (reference sequence). The length of the CDR3 is 14 residues. CDR3: CASSIASENQPQHF. CDR3 in DNA: TGTGCCAGTAGTATAGCCAGTGAAAATCAGCCCCAGCATTTT.

The V call is TRBV28, the J call TRBJ1-3, with D maybe TRBD1 (5 bases). Per germline, CDR1 MDHEN and CDR2 SYDVKM. The CDR3 runs to 15 residues. The germline V and J ends were trimmed by 5 bases and 0 bases, with 11 bases remaining between them. The CDR3 coding sequence is TGTGCCAGCAGTGCCAGGGCCAACTCTGGAAACACCATATATTTT. Translating gives CASSARANSGNTIYF. Variable domain in full (rest from reference TRBV28 and TRBJ1-3): DVKVTQSSRYLVKRTGEKVFLECVQDMDHENMFWYRQDPGLGLRLIYFSYDVKMKEKGDIPEGYSVSREKKERFSLILESASTNQTSMYLCASSARANSGNTIYFGEGSWLTVV.

Only a few counts were recorded for this clone. The rearrangement uses TRBV6-2 or TRBV6-3 and TRBJ2-5, with D possibly TRBD1 on 5 matching bases. Germline CDR1 MNHEY, CDR2 SVGEGT. There are 11 residues in the CDR3. Trimming removed 0 bases at V and 13 bases at J, with 9 bases between. CDR3 DNA sequence: TGTGCCAGCAGTTACTCGACAGTCCCGTACTTC. This encodes CASSYSTVPYF.

There are a few counts of this clone. The DNA for the CDR3 is TGTGCCAGCATCGTAACAGGGGGCGTGGGAAACACTGAAGCTTTCTTT. Amino acid sequence: CASIVTGGVGNTEAFF. This sequence joins TRBV7-9 and TRBJ1-1; 9 bases agree with TRBD1. V was pared by 7 bases and J by 2 bases, with 11 bases of the junction left unmatched. Germline CDR1 SEHNR, CDR2 FQNEAQ (reference sequence). This CDR3 is built from 16 residues. The full variable domain, rest sourced from reference TRBV7-9 and TRBJ1-1, is DTGVSQNPRHKITKRGQNVTFRCDPISEHNRLYWYRQTLGQGPEFLTYFQNEAQLEKSRLLSDRFSAERPKGSFSTLEIQRTEQGDSAMYLCASIVTGGVGNTEAFFGQGTRLTVV.

This chain uses TRBV3-1 (or the pseudogene TRBV3-2) with TRBJ2-2; 9 nucleotides match TRBD2. The germline gives CDR1 LGHDT, CDR2 YNNKEL (reference sequence). This CDR3 region has 17 residues. Trimming cost V 4 bases and J 4 bases; bases outside gene matches: 10. In DNA form, the CDR3 reads TGTGCCAGCAGCCCCCAGGGTAGCGGGGGAATCACCGGGGAGCTGTTTTTT. It codes for CASSPQGSGGITGELFF.

The chain employs TRBV5-1 and TRBJ2-1; TRBD2 matches 11 bases. Germline trimming cut 4 bases from V and 0 bases from J; bases unmatched to any gene: 0. The germline gives CDR1 SGHRS, CDR2 YFSETQ. This CDR3 is 15 amino acids long. This CDR3 reads CASSTSGSSYNEQFF. For the CDR3, the DNA is TGCGCCAGCAGCACTAGCGGGAGCTCCTACAATGAGCAGTTCTTC. The full variable domain, rest sourced from reference TRBV5-1 and TRBJ2-1, is KAGVTQTPRYLIKTRGQQVTLSCSPISGHRSVSWYQQTPGQGLQFLFEYFSETQRNKGNFPGRFSGRQFSNSRSEMNVSTLELGDSALYLCASSTSGSSYNEQFFGPGTRLTVL.

V is TRBV19 and J is TRBJ2-7, with a possible D match to TRBD1 (6 bases). V gave up 3 bases and J gave up 9 bases, with 12 bases separating them. The CDR3 consists of 12 residues. In germline, CDR1 is LNHDA, CDR2 SQIVND (reference sequence). The CDR3 reads CASSMTGGVQYF. Written as DNA, the CDR3 is TGTGCCAGTAGTATGACAGGTGGTGTGCAGTACTTC.